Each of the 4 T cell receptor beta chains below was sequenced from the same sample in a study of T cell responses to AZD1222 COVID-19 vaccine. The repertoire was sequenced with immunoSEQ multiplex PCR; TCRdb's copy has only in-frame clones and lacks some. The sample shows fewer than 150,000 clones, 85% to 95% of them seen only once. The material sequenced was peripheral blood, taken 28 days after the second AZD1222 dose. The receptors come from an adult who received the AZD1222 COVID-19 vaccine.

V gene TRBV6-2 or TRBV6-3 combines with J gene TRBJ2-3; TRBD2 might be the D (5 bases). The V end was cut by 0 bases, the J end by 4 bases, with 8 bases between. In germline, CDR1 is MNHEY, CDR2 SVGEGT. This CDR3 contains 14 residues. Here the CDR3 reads CASSYSEAADTQYF. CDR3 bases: TGTGCCAGCAGTTACTCGGAGGCGGCAGATACGCAGTATTTT.

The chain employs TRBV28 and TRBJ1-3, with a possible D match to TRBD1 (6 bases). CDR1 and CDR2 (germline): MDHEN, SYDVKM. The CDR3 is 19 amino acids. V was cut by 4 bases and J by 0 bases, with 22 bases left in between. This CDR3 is CASSSITTGQTYSGNTIYF. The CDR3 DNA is TGTGCCAGCAGTTCAATCACAACCGGACAGACCTACTCTGGAAACACCATATATTTT.

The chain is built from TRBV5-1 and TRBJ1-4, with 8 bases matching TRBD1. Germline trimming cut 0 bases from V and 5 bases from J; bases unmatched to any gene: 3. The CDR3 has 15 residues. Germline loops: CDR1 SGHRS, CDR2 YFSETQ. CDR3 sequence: CASSLGRTGNEKLFF. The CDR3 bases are TGCGCCAGCAGCTTGGGACGGACAGGGAATGAAAAACTGTTTTTT.

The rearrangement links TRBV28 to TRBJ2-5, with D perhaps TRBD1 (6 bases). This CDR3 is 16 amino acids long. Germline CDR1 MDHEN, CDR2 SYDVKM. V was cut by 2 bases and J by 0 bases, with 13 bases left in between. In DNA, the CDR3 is TGTGCCAGCAGTTTAACGGGACACAGGTACCAAGAGACCCAGTACTTC. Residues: CASSLTGHRYQETQYF.